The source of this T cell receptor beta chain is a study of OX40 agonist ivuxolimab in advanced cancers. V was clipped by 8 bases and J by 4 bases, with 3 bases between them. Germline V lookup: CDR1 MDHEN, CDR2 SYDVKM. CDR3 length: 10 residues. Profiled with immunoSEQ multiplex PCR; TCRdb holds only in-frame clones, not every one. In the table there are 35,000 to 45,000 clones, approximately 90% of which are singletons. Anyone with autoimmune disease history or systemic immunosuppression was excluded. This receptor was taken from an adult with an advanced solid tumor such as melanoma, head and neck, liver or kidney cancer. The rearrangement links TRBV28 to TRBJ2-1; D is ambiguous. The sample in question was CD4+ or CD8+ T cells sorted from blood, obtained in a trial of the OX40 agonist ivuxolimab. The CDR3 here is CASGYNEQFF. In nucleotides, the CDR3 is TGTGCCAGCGGGTACAATGAGCAGTTCTTC.